A selection of T cell receptor beta chains follows, all from one sample in a study of shared clonotypes between healthy human individuals. The table came from immunoSEQ multiplex PCR; TCRdb's copy has only in-frame clones and leaves some out. The table shows about 600,000 clones, with around 95% occurring only once. The specimen was naive CD8+ T cells sorted from blood. These receptors were collected from a woman aged 25 to 39 in good health. The CDR3 runs from the conserved cysteine through the conserved F or W. A D gene is named only where the DNA matches it firmly. Size values are once, few and many counts, or a class for expanded clones, and some rows have none.

abundance	len	d_gene	v_gene	j_gene	CDR3nt	CDR3aa
NA	16	NA	TRBV19	TRBJ2-1	TGTGCCAGTAGAGGACCATCGGGGCCCTCCTACAATGAGCAGTTCTTC	CASRGPSGPSYNEQFF
NA	15	TRBD1	TRBV5-8	TRBJ2-5	TGTGCCAGCAGCTTAGGGACAGCCGACCAAGAGACCCAGTACTTC	CASSLGTADQETQYF
NA	13	NA	TRBV28	TRBJ2-7	TGTGCCAGCAGTTTCATCAGCTCCTACGAGCAGTACTTC	CASSFISSYEQYF
NA	12	NA	TRBV7-9	TRBJ2-1	TGTGCCCGACGAGTTATAGAGGGGGAGCAGTTCTTC	CARRVIEGEQFF
NA	14	NA	TRBV9	TRBJ2-1	TGTGCCAGCAGCGGTGGGGAATACAATAGTGAGCAGTTCTTC	CASSGGEYNSEQFF
NA	13	NA	TRBV6-1	TRBJ1-2	TGTGCCAGCCGGGGGGGGAACGACTATGGCTACACCTTC	CASRGGNDYGYTF
NA	14	NA	TRBV15	TRBJ1-1	TGTGCCACCAGCAGAGGGACCGACCACACTGAAGCTTTCTTT	CATSRGTDHTEAFF
NA	15	TRBD1	TRBV5-6	TRBJ2-7	TGTGCCAGCAGCTGGGGGGACAGGAGGACTCGTGAGCAGTACTTC	CASSWGDRRTREQYF
NA	13	NA	TRBV2	TRBJ2-7	TGTGCCAGCAGCGATACCCTACCCCTGGAGCAGTACTTC	CASSDTLPLEQYF
NA	16	NA	TRBV5-1	TRBJ2-4	TGCGCCAGCAGCTTGGGGCAAGCGGCCAGCCGATACATTCAGTACTTC	CASSLGQAASRYIQYF
NA	19	TRBD2	TRBV4-1	TRBJ2-7	TGCGCCAGCAGCCCACACACTTTGACTAGCGCACAAAGCTCCTACGAGCAGTACTTC	CASSPHTLTSAQSSYEQYF
NA	15	NA	TRBV28	TRBJ1-5	TGTGCCAGCAGTTTTAACAGGGTTAGCAATCAGCCCCAGCATTTT	CASSFNRVSNQPQHF
NA	19	TRBD2	TRBV5-8	TRBJ2-7	TGTGCCAGCAGGTTTGCCCTTGGTCCGACTAGCGGGAGGGCCTACGAGCAGTACTTC	CASRFALGPTSGRAYEQYF
few	15	NA	TRBV27	TRBJ1-5	TGTGCCAGCAGTTTAAACCCCGCAGGGGATCAGCCCCAGCATTTT	CASSLNPAGDQPQHF
NA	13	TRBD1	TRBV30	TRBJ2-7	TGTGCCTGGAGTGGGGGGGACAGGGCCCTGCAGTACTTC	CAWSGGDRALQYF
NA	13	NA	TRBV25-1	TRBJ2-1	TGTGCCAGCAGTCACTCATCCTACAATGAGCAGTTCTTC	CASSHSSYNEQFF
NA	13	TRBD2	TRBV5-1	TRBJ2-1	TGCGCCAGCAGCTTAAGCGGGATAAATGAGCAGTTCTTC	CASSLSGINEQFF
NA	15	NA	TRBV19	TRBJ2-1	TGTGCCAGTAGTCTCGCGTGGGATTTTAAGAATGAGCAGTTCTTC	CASSLAWDFKNEQFF
NA	13	NA	TRBV6-5	TRBJ2-5	TGTGCCAGCAGTTACTCGTGGGGGGAGGCCCAGTACTTC	CASSYSWGEAQYF
NA	18	TRBD2	TRBV4-1	TRBJ2-7	TGCGCCAGCAGCCAAGGAGTTGGGCTAGCGGGGTTCTCCTACGAGCAGTACTTC	CASSQGVGLAGFSYEQYF
NA	15	NA	TRBV6-5	TRBJ2-3	TGTGCCAGCAGTAGCGAGGGTACCCACACAGATACGCAGTATTTT	CASSSEGTHTDTQYF
NA	14	NA	TRBV7-9	TRBJ2-2	TGTGCCAGCAGCTGGACAGAGCACACCGGGGAGCTGTTTTTT	CASSWTEHTGELFF
few	11	NA	TRBV28	TRBJ1-2	TGTGCCATCATGTTCGACTATGGCTACACCTTC	CAIMFDYGYTF
NA	17	TRBD2	TRBV28	TRBJ2-1	TGTGCCAGCACCAAATCAACCGGGACTAGCGGTTACAATGAGCAGTTCTTC	CASTKSTGTSGYNEQFF
NA	14	NA	TRBV27	TRBJ2-7	TGTGCCAGCAGTCCCGAGGGAGAGAACTACGAGCAGTACTTC	CASSPEGENYEQYF
NA	19	TRBD2	TRBV28	TRBJ2-5	TGTGCCAGCAGTTTCCTCGGGGGGAGGAGGGGCTACTTCCAAGAGACCCAGTACTTC	CASSFLGGRRGYFQETQYF
NA	17	TRBD1	TRBV4-2	TRBJ2-1	TGTGCCAGCAGCCAAGGGACCGGGACAGGGAACTACAATGAGCAGTTCTTC	CASSQGTGTGNYNEQFF
NA	16	TRBD1	TRBV5-1	TRBJ2-2	TGCGCCAGCAGCCCAGCCGGGACAGGGTTGGCCGGGGAGCTGTTTTTT	CASSPAGTGLAGELFF
NA	16	NA	TRBV25-1	TRBJ2-1	TGTGCCAGCAGTCCCTGGGGGTCGAGCTCCTACAATGAGCAGTTCTTC	CASSPWGSSSYNEQFF
NA	15	TRBD2	TRBV27	TRBJ2-7	TGTGCCAGCAGTCTCTATAGCGGGTCCTCCTACGAGCAGTACTTC	CASSLYSGSSYEQYF
NA	13	NA	TRBV28	TRBJ1-6	TGTGCCAGCAGTTTAGGTGGGAATTCACCCCTCCACTTT	CASSLGGNSPLHF
NA	17	TRBD1	TRBV19	TRBJ2-6	TGTGCCAGTAGTATTGGACAGGTGGGGCCTGGGGCCAACGTCCTGACTTTC	CASSIGQVGPGANVLTF
NA	16	TRBD1	TRBV19	TRBJ2-7	TGTGCCAGTAGTGTGACCGGGACAGGGTTCTCCTACGAGCAGTACTTC	CASSVTGTGFSYEQYF
once	14	NA	TRBV9	TRBJ2-5	TGTGCCAGCAGCGAGAGTGGGGGGTTGAAGACCCAGTACTTC	CASSESGGLKTQYF
NA	16	TRBD1	TRBV7-9	TRBJ1-1	TGTGCCAGCAGCTCTTGGGACAGGGGAAGAAACACTGAAGCTTTCTTT	CASSSWDRGRNTEAFF
NA	13	TRBD1	TRBV29-1	TRBJ1-2	TGCAGCGTTGAGAGTGGGACAGGGAATGGCTACACCTTC	CSVESGTGNGYTF
NA	12	NA	TRBV27	TRBJ2-2	TGTGCCAGCAGTTTCCGGACCGGGGAGCTGTTTTTT	CASSFRTGELFF
NA	15	NA	TRBV7-2	TRBJ2-2	TGTGCCAGCAGCTTAGAGCGGAGGAACACCGGGGAGCTGTTTTTT	CASSLERRNTGELFF
NA	12	NA	TRBV27	TRBJ2-1	TGTGCCAGCAGTTCCCAGGGAATGGAGCAGTTCTTC	CASSSQGMEQFF
NA	13	NA	TRBV30	TRBJ2-7	TGTGCCTGGTACCGGGACTGCAATTACGAGCAGTACTTC	CAWYRDCNYEQYF
NA	11	NA	TRBV6-6	TRBJ1-5	TGTGCCAGCAGCCACAATACGCCCCAGCATTTT	CASSHNTPQHF
NA	13	NA	TRBV6-5	TRBJ2-5	TGTGCCAGCAGTTTGCAGGGGTTGGAGACCCAGTACTTC	CASSLQGLETQYF
NA	18	TRBD1	TRBV25-1	TRBJ2-2	TGTGCCAGCAGTATCCCGGGACAGGGGGATGGAGTCACCGGGGAGCTGTTTTTT	CASSIPGQGDGVTGELFF
NA	16	NA	TRBV15	TRBJ2-1	TGTGCCACCAGCAGGGATACTAGTCCCTCCTACAATGAGCAGTTCTTC	CATSRDTSPSYNEQFF
NA	14	NA	TRBV11-2	TRBJ2-1	TGTGCCAGCAGCCTGGACAGATGGGGCTCTGAGCAGTTCTTC	CASSLDRWGSEQFF
NA	15	NA	TRBV27	TRBJ1-1	TGTGCCAGCAAATCCCCGGTGAGAATGAACACTGAAGCTTTCTTT	CASKSPVRMNTEAFF
NA	14	TRBD1	TRBV2	TRBJ1-1	TGTGCCAGCGACGGGGTGACAGGGGCGTTTGAAGCTTTCTTT	CASDGVTGAFEAFF
few	20	TRBD2	TRBV19	TRBJ2-2	TGTGCCAGTAGTATAGTGCGGAGTTGGGGACTAGCGGGACTCACCGGGGAGCTGTTTTTT	CASSIVRSWGLAGLTGELFF
NA	13	NA	TRBV27	TRBJ2-3	TGTGCCAGCAGTTTCGGGTTTACAGATACGCAGTATTTT	CASSFGFTDTQYF
NA	17	TRBD2	TRBV28	TRBJ2-3	TGTGCCAGCAGCAGCGGACTAGCGGGAGGACGCACAGATACGCAGTATTTT	CASSSGLAGGRTDTQYF
NA	14	TRBD2	TRBV7-8	TRBJ2-7	TGTGCCAGCAGCTTAGTCTCAAGCGGGAGAGAGCAGTACTTC	CASSLVSSGREQYF
once	13	NA	TRBV28	TRBJ2-7	TGTGCCAGCAGTTTAAGGAACGGGTACGAGCAGTACTTC	CASSLRNGYEQYF